This TCR beta chain was sequenced for a study of shared clonotypes between healthy human individuals. The repertoire was sequenced with immunoSEQ multiplex PCR; TCRdb's copy has only in-frame clones and lacks some. The sample yields more than 2,000,000 clones, more than 80% seen once. Everyone who donated was a Caucasian adult who lived in Nashville, Tennessee. CDR1 is SNHLY and CDR2 is FYNNEI in the germline V gene. The V end lost 3 bases, the J end lost 3 bases, and 6 bases lay between the germline ends. CDR3 length equals 12 residues. This clone appeared a few times. In the same sample, other DNA sequences code for this CDR3.

The gene calls are TRBV2 and TRBJ2-7, with D unclear. Sample: naive CD4+ T cells sorted from blood. The subset denotes: CD45RA+ positively selected. This receptor was taken from a man in his late teens or twenties in good health. CDR3 in amino acids: CASSERSYEQYF. The CDR3 DNA reads as TGTGCCAGCAGTGAGCGGAGCTACGAGCAGTACTTC.